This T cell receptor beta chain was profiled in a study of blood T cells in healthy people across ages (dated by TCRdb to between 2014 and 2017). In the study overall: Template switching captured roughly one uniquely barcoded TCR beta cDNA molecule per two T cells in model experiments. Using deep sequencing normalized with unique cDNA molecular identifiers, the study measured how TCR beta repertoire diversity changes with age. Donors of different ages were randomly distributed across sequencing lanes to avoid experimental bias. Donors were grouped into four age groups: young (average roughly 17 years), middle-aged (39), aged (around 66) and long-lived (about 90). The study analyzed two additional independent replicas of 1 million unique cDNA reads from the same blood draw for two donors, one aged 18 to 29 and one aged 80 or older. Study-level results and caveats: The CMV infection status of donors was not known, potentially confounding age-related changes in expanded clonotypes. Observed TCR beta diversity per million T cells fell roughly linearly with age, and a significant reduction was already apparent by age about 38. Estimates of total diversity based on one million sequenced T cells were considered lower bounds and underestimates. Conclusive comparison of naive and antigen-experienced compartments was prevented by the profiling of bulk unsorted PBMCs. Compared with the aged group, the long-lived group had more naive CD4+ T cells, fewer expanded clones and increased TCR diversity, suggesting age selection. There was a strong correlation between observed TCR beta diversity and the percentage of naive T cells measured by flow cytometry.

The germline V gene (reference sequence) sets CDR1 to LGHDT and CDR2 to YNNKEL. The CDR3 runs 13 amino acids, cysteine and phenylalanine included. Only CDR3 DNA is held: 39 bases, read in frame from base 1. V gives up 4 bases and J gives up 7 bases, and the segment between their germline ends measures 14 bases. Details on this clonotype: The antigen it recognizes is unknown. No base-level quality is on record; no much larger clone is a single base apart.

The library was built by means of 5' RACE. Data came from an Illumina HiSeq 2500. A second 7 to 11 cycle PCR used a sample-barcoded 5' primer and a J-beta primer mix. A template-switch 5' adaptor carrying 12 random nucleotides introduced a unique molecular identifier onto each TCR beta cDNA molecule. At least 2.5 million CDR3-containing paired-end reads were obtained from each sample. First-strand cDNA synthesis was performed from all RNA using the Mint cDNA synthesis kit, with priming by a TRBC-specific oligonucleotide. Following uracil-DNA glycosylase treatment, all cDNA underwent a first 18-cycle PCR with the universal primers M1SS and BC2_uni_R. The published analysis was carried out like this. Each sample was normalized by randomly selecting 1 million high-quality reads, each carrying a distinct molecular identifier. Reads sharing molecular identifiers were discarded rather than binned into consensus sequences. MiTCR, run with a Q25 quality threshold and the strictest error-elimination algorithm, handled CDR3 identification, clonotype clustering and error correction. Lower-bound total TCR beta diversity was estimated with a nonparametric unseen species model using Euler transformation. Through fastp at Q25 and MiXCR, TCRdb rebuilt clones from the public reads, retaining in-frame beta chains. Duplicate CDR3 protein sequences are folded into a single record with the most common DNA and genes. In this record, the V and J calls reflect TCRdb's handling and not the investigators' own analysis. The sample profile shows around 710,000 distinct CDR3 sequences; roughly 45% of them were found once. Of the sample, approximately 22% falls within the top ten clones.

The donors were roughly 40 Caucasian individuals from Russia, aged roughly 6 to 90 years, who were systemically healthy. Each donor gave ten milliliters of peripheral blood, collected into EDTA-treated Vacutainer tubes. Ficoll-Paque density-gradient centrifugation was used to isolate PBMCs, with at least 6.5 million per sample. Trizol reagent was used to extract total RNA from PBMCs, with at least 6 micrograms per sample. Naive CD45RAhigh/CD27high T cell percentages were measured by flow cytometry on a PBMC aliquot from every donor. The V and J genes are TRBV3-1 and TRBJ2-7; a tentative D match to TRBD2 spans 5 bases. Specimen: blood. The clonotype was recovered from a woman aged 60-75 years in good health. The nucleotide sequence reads TGTGCCAGCAGCCGACCCGGCGGGTGGGAGCAGTACTTC. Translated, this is CASSRPGGWEQYF.